These 26 T cell receptor beta chains were all obtained from the same sample, sequenced in a study of blood T cell repertoires in COVID-19. Data came from immunoSEQ multiplex PCR; TCRdb stores just in-frame clones and leaves some out. The sample yields 99,000 or so clones, just over 85% seen once. The specimen sequenced was peripheral blood. These receptors all come from a man aged 45-65 years with COVID-19, enrolled during active disease.

This chain connects TRBV5-8 to TRBJ2-2; 7 bases align to TRBD1. From germline, CDR1 is SGHTS and CDR2 YDEGEE. Trimming took 2 bases from V and 6 from J; bases not matched to a gene: 1. CDR3 length: 13 amino acids. The CDR3 DNA sequence: TGTGCCAGCAGCTTAGACAGGGCCGGGGAGCTGTTTTTT. This translates into CASSLDRAGELFF.

This chain uses TRBV5-6 with TRBJ2-7; D remains unclear. Looked up from germline, CDR1 is SGHDT and CDR2 is YYEEEE. Trimming took 1 base from V and 0 from J, leaving 8 bases between them. CDR3 length: 14 residues. The CDR3 DNA follows: TGTGCCAGCAGCTTGCAACGGTCCTCCTACGAGCAGTACTTC. Protein product: CASSLQRSSYEQYF.

The chain employs TRBV15 and TRBJ1-5, with D unclear. This CDR3 has 12 residues. V dropped 3 bases and J dropped 9 bases, with 9 bases sitting between them. The V gene's germline CDR1 is LNHNV and CDR2 YYDKDF (reference sequence). The CDR3 loop reads CATSSQSGPQHF. The CDR3 bases are TGTGCCACCAGCAGCCAATCAGGGCCCCAGCATTTT.

This clone was detected only once. V gene TRBV7-7 combines with J gene TRBJ2-5; D unresolved. CDR3 length: 12 amino acids. Per germline, CDR1 SSHAT and CDR2 FNYEAQ (reference sequence). The CDR3 bases are TGTGCTTCGCGAGACTCCGGAGAGACCCAGTACTTC. Its protein product is CASRDSGETQYF.

V is TRBV28 and J is TRBJ1-6, with 9 nucleotides matching TRBD1. V was clipped by 3 bases and J by 7 bases; unmatched bases: 13. The CDR3 extends over 18 amino acids. Germline values: CDR1 MDHEN, CDR2 SYDVKM. The CDR3 DNA reads as TGTGCCAGCAGTTTTTGGGGTCTACGGGACAGGGCAAATTCACCCCTCCACTTT. It translates to CASSFWGLRDRANSPLHF.

The rearrangement links TRBV18 to TRBJ1-1, with 10 bases aligning to TRBD1. J was trimmed by 11 bases and V by 3 bases; bases with no gene match: 6. Germline CDR1 reads KGHSH; CDR2 reads LQKENI. This CDR3 is built from 13 residues. The CDR3 DNA reads as TGTGCCAGCTCACCCGGGACAGGGGAGAGGGCTTTCTTT. Translated: CASSPGTGERAFF.

The V and J genes are TRBV7-9 and TRBJ2-2; 8 positions agree with TRBD1. The CDR3 is 16 residues long. Germline V gene lookup returns CDR1 SEHNR and CDR2 FQNEAQ (reference sequence). V trimming: 0 bases; J trimming: 4 bases; junction bases outside the gene matches: 4. Here the CDR3 reads CASSLARGRFTGELFF. In nucleotides, the CDR3 is TGTGCCAGCAGCTTAGCCAGGGGGCGGTTCACCGGGGAGCTGTTTTTT. Using reference TRBV7-9 and TRBJ2-2 for the parts outside the CDR3, the full variable domain is DTGVSQNPRHKITKRGQNVTFRCDPISEHNRLYWYRQTLGQGPEFLTYFQNEAQLEKSRLLSDRFSAERPKGSFSTLEIQRTEQGDSAMYLCASSLARGRFTGELFFGEGSRLTVL.

This chain connects TRBV30 to TRBJ1-6, with D maybe TRBD1 (6 bases). Germline V gene lookup returns CDR1 GTSNPN and CDR2 SVGIG (reference sequence). V lost 5 bases and J 8 bases, leaving 13 bases between the germline ends. The length of the CDR3 is 13 residues. The CDR3 region has the DNA TGTGCCTGGGCACAGGGAGTAGATTCACCCCTCCACTTT. It codes for CAWAQGVDSPLHF.

The genes are TRBV7-3 and TRBJ2-3, with D possibly matching TRBD2 (7 bases). V was pared by 4 bases and J by 5 bases, with 19 bases between. This CDR3 has 16 residues. From germline, CDR1 is SGHTA and CDR2 FQGTGA. The CDR3 DNA sequence: TGTGCCAGCAGCTCCCTAGGGAGGGGGGCCGGAGATACGCAGTATTTT. Translating it yields CASSSLGRGAGDTQYF.

The genes are TRBV6-5 and TRBJ1-5; the match to TRBD1 covers 7 bases. Germline lookup yields CDR1 MNHEY and CDR2 SVGAGI. The CDR3 sequence is 14 residues long. The V segment lost 8 bases and the J segment 6 bases; nucleotides outside the gene matches: 10. CDR3: CASGSTGIGQPQHF. In nucleotides, the CDR3 is TGTGCCAGCGGATCGACAGGGATCGGTCAGCCCCAGCATTTT.

This chain uses TRBV12-2 with TRBJ1-2. TRBV12-2 is shown as a pseudogene. The CDR3 runs 16 residues. This CDR3 is CASRLEDGRGYDGYTF. DNA of the CDR3: TGTGCAAGTCGCTTAGAAGATGGCCGCGGGTACGATGGCTACACCTTC.

The chain links TRBV2 to TRBJ2-2; D is possibly TRBD1 (6 bases). Trimming removed 6 bases from V and 5 bases from J, with 10 bases in between. The CDR3 contains 13 residues. Germline CDR1 SNHLY, CDR2 FYNNEI. The CDR3 bases are TGTGCCAGCAGGGCAGGGGTTACCGGGGAGCTGTTTTTT. It specifies CASRAGVTGELFF.

DNA for the CDR3: TGTGCCAGCTCCGGGGGGGCTAGGTGGAATGAGCAGTTCTTC. Translation gives CASSGGARWNEQFF. The chain recombines TRBV18 with TRBJ2-1; 8 nucleotides line up with TRBD2. V was clipped by 6 bases and J by 7 bases; unmatched bases: 8. The length of the CDR3 is 14 residues. The germline gives CDR1 KGHSH, CDR2 LQKENI.

The J gene is TRBJ1-5, the V gene TRBV19; TRBD1 matches 7 bases. CDR3 length equals 16 residues. Germline CDR1 and CDR2: LNHDA and SQIVND (reference sequence). The J segment lost 3 bases and the V segment lost 4 bases, leaving 9 bases of the junction unmatched. The CDR3 region is CASSNSGTDFNQPQHF. The CDR3 nucleotides are TGTGCCAGTAGTAACTCCGGGACAGACTTCAATCAGCCCCAGCATTTT.

This sequence joins TRBV6-6 and TRBJ2-7; 14 bases map to TRBD2. Germline CDR1 and CDR2: MNHNY and SVGAGI (reference sequence). Trimming at V came to 6 bases and at J to 0 bases, leaving 10 bases not matched to a gene. The CDR3 contains 18 residues. The CDR3 loop is CASRRTGLAGGFSYEQYF. The CDR3, as DNA: TGTGCCAGCAGACGAACCGGACTAGCGGGGGGATTCTCCTACGAGCAGTACTTC.

The chain links TRBV9 to TRBJ1-2; D gene unclear. Germline CDR1 reads SGDLS; CDR2 reads YYNGEE. The CDR3 runs to 14 residues. Trimming shortened V by 3 bases and J by 7 bases, and 16 bases separated the two germline ends. The CDR3 DNA follows: TGTGCCAGCAGCGCACAAGATTACCCGTCTGGCTACACCTTC. This translates into CASSAQDYPSGYTF.

The chain has TRBV6-5 and TRBJ1-1, with TRBD1 matching over 9 bases. The V segment lost 6 bases and the J segment 7 bases; nucleotides outside the gene matches: 9. CDR1 is MNHEY, CDR2 SVGAGI, per germline. The CDR3 length is 14 residues. The CDR3 protein is CASRPGTGKVEAFF. Written as DNA, the CDR3 is TGTGCCAGCAGACCCGGGACAGGGAAAGTTGAAGCTTTCTTT.

The chain links TRBV5-4 to TRBJ2-7; TRBD2 is a possible D gene (6 bases). The germline CDR1 and CDR2 sequences are SGHNT and YYREEE (reference sequence). V lost 0 bases to trimming and J lost 3 bases, with 13 bases between them. The CDR3 contains 15 residues. Here the CDR3 reads CASSLVIGGDYEQYF. The CDR3 region has the DNA TGTGCCAGCAGCTTGGTAATCGGAGGGGACTACGAGCAGTACTTC.

Concerning this clone: One junction end disagrees with the germline gene, perhaps due to a read error. This chain connects TRBV7-7 to TRBJ1-6; 7 nucleotides line up with TRBD1. This CDR3 comprises 14 residues. Germline CDR1 is SSHAT and CDR2 is FNYEAQ (reference sequence). The CDR3 nucleotides are TGTGCTAGCAGCGCCGGACAGGATAATTCACCCCTCCACTTT. Translating it yields CASSAGQDNSPLHF.

The gene calls are TRBV2 and TRBJ1-2, with 8 positions matching TRBD1. The CDR3 totals 12 residues. V dropped 7 bases and J dropped 10; count of bases not matched to a gene: 8. Germline loops: CDR1 SNHLY, CDR2 FYNNEI. Here the CDR3 reads CASTEDRVIYTF. The CDR3 bases are TGTGCCAGCACGGAGGACAGGGTCATCTACACCTTC.

The count of this clone is one. The gene calls are TRBV19 and TRBJ1-6, with D possibly being TRBD1 (5 bases). Germline CDR1 is LNHDA and CDR2 is SQIVND (reference sequence). Trimming took off 6 bases at V and 5 bases at J, with 14 bases between the two ends. This CDR3 spans 15 amino acids. The CDR3 nucleotides are TGTGCCAGTAGCACCGGGGGTCCCAATAATTCACCCCTCCACTTT. Protein: CASSTGGPNNSPLHF.

The chain links TRBV11-2 to TRBJ1-1, with D perhaps matching TRBD1 (5 bases). This CDR3 has 15 amino acids. Germline lookup yields CDR1 SGHAT and CDR2 FQNNGV. Trimming left V 4 bases short and J 6 bases short, with 18 bases between. The CDR3 coding sequence is TGTGCCAGCAGCTCCTACCCCTCGGGGGTCGCTGAAGCTTTCTTT. It translates to CASSSYPSGVAEAFF.

The chain recombines TRBV6-2 or TRBV6-3 with TRBJ1-2; D is unclear. The V end was cut by 5 bases, the J end by 6 bases, with 19 bases between. Germline V gene lookup returns CDR1 MNHEY and CDR2 SVGEGT. The length of the CDR3 is 15 residues. The CDR3 spells CASSPYVTLLDGYTF. CDR3 coding DNA: TGTGCCAGCAGTCCCTACGTTACTCTCTTGGATGGCTACACCTTC.

This clone was observed a single time. For the CDR3, the DNA is TGTGCCAGCAGCTCAGGGGGCTTGGATCGGAATGAGCAGTTCTTC. Its protein is CASSSGGLDRNEQFF. The V gene is TRBV7-2, the J gene TRBJ2-1, with 8 bases identical to TRBD1. This CDR3 is built from 15 residues. V was pared by 4 bases and J by 7 bases, with 9 bases of the junction left unmatched. Germline V gives CDR1 SGHTA, CDR2 FQGNSA.

The chain couples TRBV28 to TRBJ1-1, with TRBD1 identical over 9 bases. CDR3 length: 15 residues. CDR1 is MDHEN and CDR2 is SYDVKM in the germline V gene. With 6 bases clipped from V and 4 bases from J, the junction kept 9 bases outside the gene matches. The DNA for the CDR3 is TGTGCCAGCAGAGATAACAGGGGGCGCGGCACTGAAGCTTTCTTT. Translation gives CASRDNRGRGTEAFF.

V gene TRBV3-1 (or the pseudogene TRBV3-2) combines with J gene TRBJ1-1; 7 bases are a match to TRBD1. J was trimmed by 0 bases and V by 2 bases; bases with no gene match: 3. The CDR3 contains 15 residues. Per the germline V gene, CDR1 is LGHDT and CDR2 is YNNKEL (reference sequence). CDR3 nucleotide sequence: TGTGCCAGCAGCCAACCGGGACAGATGAACACTGAAGCTTTCTTT. It translates to CASSQPGQMNTEAFF.